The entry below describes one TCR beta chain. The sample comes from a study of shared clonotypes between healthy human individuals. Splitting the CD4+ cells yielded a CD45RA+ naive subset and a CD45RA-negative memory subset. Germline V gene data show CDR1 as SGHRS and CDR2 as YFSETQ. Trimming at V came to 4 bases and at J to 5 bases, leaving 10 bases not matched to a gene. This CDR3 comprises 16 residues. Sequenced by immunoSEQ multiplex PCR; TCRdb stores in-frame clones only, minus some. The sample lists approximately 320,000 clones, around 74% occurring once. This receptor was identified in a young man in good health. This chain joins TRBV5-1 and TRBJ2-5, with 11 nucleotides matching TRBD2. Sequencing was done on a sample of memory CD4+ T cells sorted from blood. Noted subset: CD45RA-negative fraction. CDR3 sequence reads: CASSGITSGRGETQYF. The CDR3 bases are TGCGCCAGCAGCGGAATTACTAGCGGGAGAGGTGAGACCCAGTACTTC.